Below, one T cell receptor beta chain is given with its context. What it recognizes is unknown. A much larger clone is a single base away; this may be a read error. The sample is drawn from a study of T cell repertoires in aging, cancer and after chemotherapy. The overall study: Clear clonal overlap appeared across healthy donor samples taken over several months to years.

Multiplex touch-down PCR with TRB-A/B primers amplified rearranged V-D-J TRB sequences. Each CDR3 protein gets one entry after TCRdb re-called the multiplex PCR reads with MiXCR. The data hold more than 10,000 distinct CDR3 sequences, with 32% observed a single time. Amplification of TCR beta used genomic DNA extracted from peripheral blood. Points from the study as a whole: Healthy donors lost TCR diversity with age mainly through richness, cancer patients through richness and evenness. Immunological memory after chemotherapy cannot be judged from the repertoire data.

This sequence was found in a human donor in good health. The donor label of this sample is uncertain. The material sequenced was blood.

CDR3 DNA: TGTGCCTGGAGTACCTGGGGAGAGACTGAAGCTTTCTTT. This codes for CAWSTWGETEAFF. The chain couples TRBV30 to TRBJ1-1; unclear D gene. The germline CDR1 and CDR2 sequences are GTSNPN and SVGIG (reference sequence). Trimming cost V 2 bases and J 5 bases, with 12 bases left between them. CDR3 length: 13 amino acids.